Below are 18 T cell receptor beta chains sequenced from a single sample in a study of a mutant IDH1 vaccine in newly diagnosed glioma. The assay was immunoSEQ multiplex PCR, and TCRdb's table has in-frame clones only and misses some. Of 10,000 to 15,000 clones in the sample, around 81% were seen once. These receptors' targets are unknown. Documented time point: week 47, end of study. What each vaccine dose contained was 300 ug of mutant IDH1 20-mer peptide, accompanied by topical imiquimod. Here the sequenced sample was PBMCs, taken from a glioma patient whose treatment included an IDH1 peptide vaccine. The origin of the receptors is a woman aged 40 to 50 with glioma.

The rearrangement joins TRBV7-3 to TRBJ2-7, with D possibly being TRBD1 (5 bases). CDR3 length: 13 residues. With 2 bases removed from V and 5 bases from J, the gap between germline ends came to 10 bases. CDR1 is SGHTA, CDR2 FQGTGA, per germline. The CDR3 nucleotides are TGTGCCAGCAGCTTATTGCGCAGGGACGAGCAGTACTTC. It yields the protein CASSLLRRDEQYF.

The chain links TRBV28 to TRBJ1-1; D unresolved. From germline, CDR1 is MDHEN and CDR2 SYDVKM. The V end lost 3 bases, the J end lost 4 bases, and 9 bases lay between the germline ends. CDR3 length equals 13 residues. The CDR3 loop is CASSFSLGTEAFF. DNA of the CDR3: TGTGCCAGCAGTTTCTCGCTCGGCACTGAAGCTTTCTTT.

This rearrangement joins TRBV29-1 to TRBJ1-1, with D unresolved. The CDR3 length is 13 residues. The germline V gene has CDR1 SQVTM and CDR2 ANQGSEA. V lost 6 bases, J lost 1 base, and 12 bases lay in between. CDR3 amino acids: CSVATSRNTEAFF. CDR3 nucleotide sequence: TGCAGCGTCGCGACTTCTCGGAACACTGAAGCTTTCTTT.

V and J are TRBV4-3 and TRBJ2-7, with D hard to call. Germline assignment: CDR1 LGHNA and CDR2 YSLEER. Deletions cut 0 bases from V and 7 bases from J, with 13 bases between. The CDR3 totals 14 residues. CDR3 in DNA: TGCGCCAGCAGCCAAGATATCGAGTTGCGGGAGCAGTACTTC. As protein: CASSQDIELREQYF.

The chain combines TRBV6-1 with TRBJ2-7; D remains ambiguous. V lost 2 bases and J 6 bases, leaving 17 bases between the germline ends. Germline V gene sequence: CDR1 MNHNS, CDR2 SASEGT. The CDR3 length is 15 residues. DNA of the CDR3: TGTGCCAGCAGTGAAACTCCAACCGCGGTCTCCGAGCAGTACTTC. Translating gives CASSETPTAVSEQYF.

In this sample, this clone turned up a few times. V and J are TRBV5-1 and TRBJ1-2; TRBD1 aligns across 7 bases. The CDR3 consists of 14 residues. J was trimmed by 2 bases and V by 0 bases; bases with no gene match: 1. CDR1 and CDR2 (germline): SGHRS, YFSETQ. The CDR3 spells CASSLGDSNYGYTF. CDR3 nucleotide sequence: TGCGCCAGCAGCTTGGGGGACAGCAACTATGGCTACACCTTC.

Here the CDR3 DNA reads TGTGCCAGCAGCTCCCGGGGGGGGCGGACAGATACGCAGTATTTT. This gives the protein CASSSRGGRTDTQYF. The chain employs TRBV7-8 and TRBJ2-3, with 8 bases that match TRBD2. The V gene's germline CDR1 is SGHVS and CDR2 FQNEAQ. The CDR3 spans 15 residues. V gave up 4 bases and J gave up 3 bases; unmatched junction bases: 6.

The chain carries TRBV29-1 and TRBJ2-1, with 12 bases lining up with TRBD2. Germline CDR1 is SQVTM and CDR2 is ANQGSEA. The CDR3 spans 13 residues. J was trimmed by 4 bases and V by 8 bases; bases with no gene match: 3. The CDR3 coding sequence is TGCAGCATCCTAGCGGGAGGGTACAATGAGCAGTTCTTC. Residues: CSILAGGYNEQFF.

The chain recombines TRBV7-9 with TRBJ1-1; weak D call: TRBD1 (6 bases). Germline V CDR1 and CDR2: SEHNR, FQNEAQ (reference sequence). The V end lost 1 base, the J end lost 0 bases, and 6 bases lay between the germline ends. The CDR3 has 14 residues. CDR3 sequence: CASSLGTVNTEAFF. CDR3 DNA: TGTGCCAGCAGCTTAGGGACAGTGAACACTGAAGCTTTCTTT.

The rearrangement joins TRBV28 to TRBJ2-5, with D unresolved. The germline V and J ends were trimmed by 5 bases and 1 base, with 11 bases remaining between them. This CDR3 spans 14 amino acids. Per germline, CDR1 MDHEN and CDR2 SYDVKM. The CDR3 here is CASSIPDAQETQYF. Here the CDR3 DNA reads TGTGCCAGCAGTATTCCCGACGCCCAAGAGACCCAGTACTTC.

In DNA form, the CDR3 reads TGTGCCAGCAGCCCCGCAGGGGGGGGGCCTGGCTACACCTTC. This gives the protein CASSPAGGGPGYTF. The chain carries TRBV7-2 and TRBJ1-2, with TRBD1 identical over 7 bases. V was pared by 5 bases and J by 7 bases, with 10 bases of the junction left unmatched. The germline V gene has CDR1 SGHTA and CDR2 FQGNSA. The CDR3 loop spans 14 amino acids.

This chain uses TRBV5-1 with TRBJ2-7; the match to TRBD2 covers 7 bases. The CDR3 consists of 11 residues. V shed 3 bases and J 6 bases; nucleotides not matched to a gene: 0. In germline, CDR1 is SGHRS, CDR2 YFSETQ. The CDR3 protein is CASSWGGEQYF. CDR3 DNA: TGCGCCAGCAGCTGGGGGGGCGAGCAGTACTTC.

The chain has TRBV9 and TRBJ2-2; the match to TRBD1 covers 8 bases. V lost 2 bases, J lost 2 bases, and 8 bases stayed unmatched. This CDR3 is built from 17 residues. CDR1 and CDR2 from the germline V gene are SGDLS and YYNGEE. The CDR3 DNA reads TGTGCCAGCAGCGTCAACCCCGGGACAGGAAACACCGGGGAGCTGTTTTTT. Protein: CASSVNPGTGNTGELFF.

Concerning this clone itself: Other DNA sequences in this sample translate to the same CDR3. V gene TRBV9 combines with J gene TRBJ1-4; D unresolved. CDR1 SGDLS and CDR2 YYNGEE come from the germline V gene. The CDR3 runs to 14 residues. The V end lost 2 bases, the J end lost 1 base, and 6 bases lay between the germline ends. This CDR3 reads CASSVGGTNEKLFF. CDR3 nucleotides: TGTGCCAGCAGCGTTGGAGGAACTAATGAAAAACTGTTTTTT. The full variable domain, rest sourced from reference TRBV9 and TRBJ1-4, is DSGVTQTPKHLITATGQRVTLRCSPRSGDLSVYWYQQSLDQGLQFLIQYYNGEERAKGNILERFSAQQFPDLHSELNLSSLELGDSALYFCASSVGGTNEKLFFGSGTQLSVL.

The gene calls are TRBV5-1 and TRBJ1-2; D not resolved. V was pared by 4 bases and J by 7 bases, with 14 bases between. CDR3 length: 13 residues. Germline-derived CDR1 and CDR2 are SGHRS and YFSETQ. The chain's CDR3 is CASSAGAEGGYTF. The CDR3 DNA is TGCGCCAGCAGCGCTGGCGCAGAAGGTGGCTACACCTTC.

The table lists this clone with a few counts. The chain uses TRBV29-1 and TRBJ2-7; the D call may be TRBD1 or TRBD2 (5 bases each). V was trimmed by 7 bases and J by 5 bases, leaving 18 bases between them. Germline CDR1 SQVTM, CDR2 ANQGSEA. This CDR3 is built from 13 residues. The DNA for the CDR3 is TGCAGCGGCCGGGGTGGCAGGGATAACGAGCAGTACTTC. As protein: CSGRGGRDNEQYF.

This clone was counted between two and nine times. The chain recombines TRBV27 with TRBJ1-3; tentative D call: TRBD1 (5 bases). There are 17 residues in the CDR3. The V gene's germline CDR1 is MNHEY and CDR2 SMNVEV (reference sequence). Trimming stripped 3 bases from V and 0 bases from J, with 15 bases between. The CDR3 is CASSFQGGPLSGNTIYF. DNA of the CDR3: TGTGCCAGCAGTTTCCAGGGAGGCCCTCTCTCTGGAAACACCATATATTTT.

The chain joins TRBV2 to TRBJ1-5, with 7 bases fitting TRBD1. CDR3 size: 14 residues. V shed 8 bases, J shed 4 bases, and the junction held 8 bases outside the gene matches. Germline loops: CDR1 SNHLY, CDR2 FYNNEI. DNA of the CDR3: TGTGCCAGCGGCGGGGAACAGGGGAATCAGCCCCAGCATTTT. As protein: CASGGEQGNQPQHF.